The present T cell receptor beta chain was sequenced within a study of neurological immune-mediated disorders. The team produced cDNA through 5'RACE using 10-nucleotide random UMIs. TCRdb re-called the 5' RACE reads with MiXCR, one entry per CDR3 protein. The repertoire holds tens of thousands of distinct CDR3 sequences, about 4% seen once, with 2.9% in the top ten. This clonotype has a handful of counts. CDR3 length: 14 residues. V was trimmed by 2 bases and J by 7 bases, leaving 15 bases between them. Germline loops: CDR1 ENHRY, CDR2 SYGVKD. The chain employs TRBV10-3 and TRBJ2-7; D might be TRBD1 (6 bases). The sample taken for sequencing was PBMCs. The source is a man aged 50-60 years with multiple sclerosis. The CDR3 region is CAISEMGARGEQYF. The CDR3 DNA follows: TGTGCCATCAGTGAGATGGGGGCCAGGGGTGAGCAGTACTTC.